This T cell receptor (beta chain) was obtained from a study of blood T cells in healthy people across ages (dated by TCRdb to the mid-2010s). Regarding the complete study: Template switching captured roughly one uniquely barcoded TCR beta cDNA molecule per two T cells in model experiments. Age-related changes in TCR beta repertoire diversity were measured in the study by deep sequencing normalized with unique cDNA molecular identifiers. The donors were divided into four age groups: young (average roughly 15 years), middle-aged (approximately 39), aged (around 59) and long-lived (about 80). To avoid experimental bias, donors of different ages were spread randomly across the sequencing lanes. The study analyzed two additional independent replicas of 1 million unique cDNA reads from the same blood draw for two donors, one aged 18 to 30 and one aged 80 or older. Results and caveats for the whole study, not just this receptor: The percentage of naive T cells measured by flow cytometry correlated strongly with observed TCR beta diversity. Bulk unsorted PBMC profiling prevented conclusive comparison of naive and antigen-experienced compartments. Compared with the aged group, the long-lived group had more naive CD4+ T cells, fewer expanded clones and increased TCR diversity, suggesting age selection. Estimates of total diversity based on one million sequenced T cells were regarded as lower bounds and as underestimates. Because donor CMV infection status was unknown, age-related changes in expanded clonotypes were potentially confounded. Observed TCR beta diversity per million T cells fell roughly linearly with age, and a significant reduction was already apparent by age approximately 40.

Systemically healthy Caucasian individuals from Russia, some 38 in total and aged about 6 to 100 years, were included as donors. Each donor gave about 9.8 milliliters of peripheral blood, drawn into EDTA-treated Vacutainer tubes. Ficoll-Paque density-gradient centrifugation was used to isolate PBMCs, with at least 6.5 million per sample. Total RNA was extracted from PBMCs with Trizol reagent, with at least 6 micrograms obtained per sample. For every donor, an aliquot of PBMCs went through flow cytometry to measure the percentages of naive CD45RAhigh/CD27high T cells. The library came from 5' RACE. A second roughly 7 to 11 cycle PCR used a sample-barcoded 5' primer and a J-beta primer mix. A unique molecular identifier was introduced onto each TCR beta cDNA molecule by a template-switch 5' adaptor carrying 12 random nucleotides. Each sample yielded at least 2.5 million CDR3-containing paired-end reads. First-strand cDNA was synthesized from all RNA with the Mint cDNA synthesis kit, primed by a TRBC-specific oligonucleotide. After uracil-DNA glycosylase treatment, a first 18-cycle PCR used universal primers M1SS and BC2_uni_R on all cDNA. On the authors' methods: Normalization of each sample was performed by random selection of 1 million high-quality reads, each carrying a distinct molecular identifier. Instead of being binned into consensus sequences, reads that shared molecular identifiers were thrown out. MiTCR, run with a Q25 quality threshold and the strictest error-elimination algorithm, handled CDR3 identification, clonotype clustering and error correction. Lower-bound total TCR beta diversity was estimated with a nonparametric unseen species model using Euler transformation. TCRdb reworked the public reads: Q25 trimming with fastp, MiXCR clone assembly, productive beta chains retained. Identical CDR3 proteins give one entry, which carries the most common genes and DNA. The V and J calls follow TCRdb's processing rather than the paper's. The sample table lists around 1,900,000 distinct CDR3 sequences, about two fifths of them with a count of one. More than 20% of the sample comes from the top ten.

This clonotype has more than one count but fewer than ten. Its antigen remains unidentified. No base quality information exists; no much larger clone differs at one position. Trimming removed 3 bases from V and 0 bases from J; the gene matches leave 8 bases unexplained. According to the germline V gene, CDR1 reads SGHTA and CDR2 reads FQGTGA. The CDR3 numbers 17 residues from cysteine through phenylalanine. Just CDR3 DNA is preserved here, 51 bases in frame from base 1. This clonotype was obtained from a human donor in good health. Sequencing was done on a sample of blood. The V and J genes are TRBV7-3 and TRBJ1-1, with 9 central nucleotides matching TRBD1. CDR3 reads: CASSLEPQGAVNTEAFF. The bases read TGTGCCAGCAGCTTGGAGCCACAGGGGGCTGTGAACACTGAAGCTTTCTTT.